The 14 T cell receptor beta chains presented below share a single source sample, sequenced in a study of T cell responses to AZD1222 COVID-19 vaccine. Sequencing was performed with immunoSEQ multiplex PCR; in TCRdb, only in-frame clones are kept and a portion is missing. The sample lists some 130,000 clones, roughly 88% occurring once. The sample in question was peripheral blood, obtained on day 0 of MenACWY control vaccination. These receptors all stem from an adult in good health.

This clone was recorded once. CDR3 sequence (DNA): TGTGCCAGCAGTCAGAGAAGTTCCTACGAGCAGTACTTC. Encoded protein: CASSQRSSYEQYF. The V call is TRBV12-3 or TRBV12-4, the J call TRBJ2-7; D unresolved. With 5 bases removed from V and 1 base from J, the gap between germline ends came to 9 bases. The CDR3 loop spans 13 amino acids.

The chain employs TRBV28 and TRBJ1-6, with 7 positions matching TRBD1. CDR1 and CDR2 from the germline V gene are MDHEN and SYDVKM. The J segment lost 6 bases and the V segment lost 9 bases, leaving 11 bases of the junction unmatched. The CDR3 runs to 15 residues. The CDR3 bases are TGTGCCAGTAGGCCGAGGACAGGAGTTAATTCACCCCTCCACTTT. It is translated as CASRPRTGVNSPLHF. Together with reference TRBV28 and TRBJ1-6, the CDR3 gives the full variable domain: DVKVTQSSRYLVKRTGEKVFLECVQDMDHENMFWYRQDPGLGLRLIYFSYDVKMKEKGDIPEGYSVSREKKERFSLILESASTNQTSMYLCASRPRTGVNSPLHFGNGTRLTVT.

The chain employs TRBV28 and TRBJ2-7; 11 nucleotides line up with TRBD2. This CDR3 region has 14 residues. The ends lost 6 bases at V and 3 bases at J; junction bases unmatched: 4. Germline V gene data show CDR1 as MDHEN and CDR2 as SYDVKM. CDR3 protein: CASRSSGGLYEQYF. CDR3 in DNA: TGTGCCAGCAGGTCTAGCGGGGGGCTCTACGAGCAGTACTTC.

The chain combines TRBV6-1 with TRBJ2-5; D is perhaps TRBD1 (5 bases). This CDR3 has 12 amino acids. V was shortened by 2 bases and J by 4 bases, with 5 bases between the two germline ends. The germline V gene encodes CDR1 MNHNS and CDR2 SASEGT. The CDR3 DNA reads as TGTGCCAGCAGTGAACAGGGAGAGACCCAGTACTTC. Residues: CASSEQGETQYF.

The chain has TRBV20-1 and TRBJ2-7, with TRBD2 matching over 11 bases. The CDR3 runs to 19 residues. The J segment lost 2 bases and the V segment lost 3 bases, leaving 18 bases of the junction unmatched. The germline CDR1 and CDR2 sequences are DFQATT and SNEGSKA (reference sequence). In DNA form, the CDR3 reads TGCAGTGCTAGTCCACTAACTAGCGGGAGCTCCCGGAGGGCCTACGAGCAGTACTTC. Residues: CSASPLTSGSSRRAYEQYF.

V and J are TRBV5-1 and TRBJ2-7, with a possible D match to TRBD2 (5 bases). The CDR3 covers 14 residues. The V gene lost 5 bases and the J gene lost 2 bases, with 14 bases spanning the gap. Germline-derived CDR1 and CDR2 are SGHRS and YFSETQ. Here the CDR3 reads CASSGGGIPYEQYF. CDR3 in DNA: TGCGCCAGCAGTGGAGGCGGAATACCCTACGAGCAGTACTTC.

The CDR3 reads CASMQGAGGQYGYTF. DNA of the CDR3: TGCGCCAGCATGCAGGGGGCGGGCGGCCAGTATGGCTACACCTTC. The chain joins TRBV5-1 to TRBJ1-2; the match to TRBD1 covers 8 bases. J lost 5 bases, V lost 6 bases, and 12 bases had no gene match. The germline gives CDR1 SGHRS, CDR2 YFSETQ. CDR3 size: 15 residues.

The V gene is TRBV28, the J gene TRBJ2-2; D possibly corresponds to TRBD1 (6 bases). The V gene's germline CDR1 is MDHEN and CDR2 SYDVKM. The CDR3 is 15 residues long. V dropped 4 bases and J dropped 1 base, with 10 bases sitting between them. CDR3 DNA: TGTGCCAGCAGTTCAGCACAGGGGAACACCGGGGAGCTGTTTTTT. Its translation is CASSSAQGNTGELFF.

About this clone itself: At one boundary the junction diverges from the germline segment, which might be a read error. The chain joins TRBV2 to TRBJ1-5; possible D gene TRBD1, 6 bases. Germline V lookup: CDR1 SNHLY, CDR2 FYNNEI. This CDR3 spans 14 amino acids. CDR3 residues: CASSEDRTGEPQHF. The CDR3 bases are TGTGCCAGCAGCGAAGACAGGACCGGCGAGCCCCAGCATTTT.

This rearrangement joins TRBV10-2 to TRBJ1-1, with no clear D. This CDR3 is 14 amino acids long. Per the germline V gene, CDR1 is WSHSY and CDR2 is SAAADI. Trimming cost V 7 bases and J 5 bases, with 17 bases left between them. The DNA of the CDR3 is TGCGCCAGCACATTAAACTGGATTGGTACTGAAGCTTTCTTT. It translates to CASTLNWIGTEAFF.

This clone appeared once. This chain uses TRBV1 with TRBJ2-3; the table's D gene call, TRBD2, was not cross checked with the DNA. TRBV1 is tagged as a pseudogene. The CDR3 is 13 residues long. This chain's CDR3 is CTTSGGLTDTQYF. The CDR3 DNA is TGCACCACTTCAGGAGGTCTCACAGATACGCAGTATTTT.

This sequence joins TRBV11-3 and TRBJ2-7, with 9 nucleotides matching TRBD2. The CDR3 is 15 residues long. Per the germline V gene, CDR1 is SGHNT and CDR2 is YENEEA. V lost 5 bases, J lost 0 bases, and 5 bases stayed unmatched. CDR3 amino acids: CASSRSGLASYEQYF. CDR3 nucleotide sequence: TGTGCCAGCAGCCGTTCGGGACTAGCCTCCTACGAGCAGTACTTC.

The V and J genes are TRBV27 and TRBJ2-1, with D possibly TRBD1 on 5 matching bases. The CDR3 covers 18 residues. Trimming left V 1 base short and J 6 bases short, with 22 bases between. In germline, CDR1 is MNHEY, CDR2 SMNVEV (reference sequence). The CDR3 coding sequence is TGTGCCAGCAGTTTATTTCCAGGGAAGGCTAAGAAAATCAATGAGCAGTTCTTC. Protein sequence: CASSLFPGKAKKINEQFF.

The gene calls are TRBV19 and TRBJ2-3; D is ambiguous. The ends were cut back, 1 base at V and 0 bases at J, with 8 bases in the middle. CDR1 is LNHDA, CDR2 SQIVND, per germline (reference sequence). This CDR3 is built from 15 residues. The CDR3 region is CASSIGDLSTDTQYF. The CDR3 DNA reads TGTGCCAGTAGTATAGGGGATCTAAGCACAGATACGCAGTATTTT.